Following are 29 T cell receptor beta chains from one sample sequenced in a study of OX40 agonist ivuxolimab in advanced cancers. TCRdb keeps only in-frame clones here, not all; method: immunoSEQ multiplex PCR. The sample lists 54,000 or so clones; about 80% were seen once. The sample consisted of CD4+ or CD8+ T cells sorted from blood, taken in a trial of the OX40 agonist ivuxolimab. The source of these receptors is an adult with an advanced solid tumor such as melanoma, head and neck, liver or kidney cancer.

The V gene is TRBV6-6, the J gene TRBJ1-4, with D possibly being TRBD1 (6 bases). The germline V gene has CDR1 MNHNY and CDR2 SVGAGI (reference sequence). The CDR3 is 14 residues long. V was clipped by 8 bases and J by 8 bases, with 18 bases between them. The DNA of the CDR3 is TGTGCCAGCCTTTCAGGGGCAGGTCAAGAAAAACTGTTTTTT. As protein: CASLSGAGQEKLFF.

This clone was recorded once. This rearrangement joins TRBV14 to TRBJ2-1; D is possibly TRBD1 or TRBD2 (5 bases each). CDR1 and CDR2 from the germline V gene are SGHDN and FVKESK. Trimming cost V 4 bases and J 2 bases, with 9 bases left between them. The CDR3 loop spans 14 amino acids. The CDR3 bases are TGTGCCAGCAGCCTTGGGACCGCCTACAATGAGCAGTTCTTC. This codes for CASSLGTAYNEQFF.

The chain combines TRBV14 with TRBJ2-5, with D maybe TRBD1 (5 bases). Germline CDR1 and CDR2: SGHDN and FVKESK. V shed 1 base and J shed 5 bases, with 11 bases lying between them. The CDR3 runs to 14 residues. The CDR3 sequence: CASSQGREGETQYF. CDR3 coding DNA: TGTGCCAGCAGCCAAGGCAGGGAAGGGGAGACCCAGTACTTC. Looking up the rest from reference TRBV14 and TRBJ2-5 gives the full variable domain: EAGVTQFPSHSVIEKGQTVTLRCDPISGHDNLYWYRRVMGKEIKFLLHFVKESKQDESGMPNNRFLAERTGGTYSTLKVQPAELEDSGVYFCASSQGREGETQYFGPGTRLLVL.

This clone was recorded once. For the CDR3, the DNA is TGTGCCAGCAGGTCCCAGGGTATTATGAACACTGAAGCTTTCTTT. Translation gives CASRSQGIMNTEAFF. The V call is TRBV2, the J call TRBJ1-1, with D possibly TRBD1 on 5 matching bases. V lost 6 bases and J 0 bases, leaving 14 bases between the germline ends. There are 15 residues in the CDR3. Germline V gives CDR1 SNHLY, CDR2 FYNNEI.

CDR3 sequence: CASSLGGVLGETQYF. The CDR3 DNA sequence: TGTGCCAGCAGCTTAGGGGGGGTATTAGGGGAGACCCAGTACTTC. The J gene is TRBJ2-5, the V gene TRBV7-9; D may be TRBD2 (6 bases). Germline V gene lookup returns CDR1 SEHNR and CDR2 FQNEAQ (reference sequence). CDR3 size: 15 residues. Trimming shortened V by 1 base and J by 5 bases, and 14 bases separated the two germline ends.

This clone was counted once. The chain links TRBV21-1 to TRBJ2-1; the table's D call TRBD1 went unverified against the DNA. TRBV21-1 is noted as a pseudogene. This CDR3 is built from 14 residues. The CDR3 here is CASRAREPYNEQFF. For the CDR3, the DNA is TGTGCCAGCCGCGCCAGGGAACCCTACAATGAGCAGTTCTTC.

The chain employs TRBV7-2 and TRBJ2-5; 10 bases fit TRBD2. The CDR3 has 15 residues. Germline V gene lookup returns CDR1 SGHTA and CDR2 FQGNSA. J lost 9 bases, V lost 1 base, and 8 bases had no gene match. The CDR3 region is CASSLEIAGGSAQYF. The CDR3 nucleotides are TGTGCCAGCAGCTTAGAGATAGCGGGGGGATCGGCCCAGTACTTC. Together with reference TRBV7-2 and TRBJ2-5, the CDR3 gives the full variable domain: GAGVSQSPSNKVTEKGKDVELRCDPISGHTALYWYRQSLGQGLEFLIYFQGNSAPDKSGLPSDRFSAERTGGSVSTLTIQRTQQEDSAVYLCASSLEIAGGSAQYFGPGTRLLVL.

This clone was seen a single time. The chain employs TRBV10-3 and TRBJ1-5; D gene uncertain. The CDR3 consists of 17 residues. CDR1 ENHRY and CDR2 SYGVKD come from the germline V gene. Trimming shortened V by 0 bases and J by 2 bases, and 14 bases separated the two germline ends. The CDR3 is CAISESTRGKGNQPQHF. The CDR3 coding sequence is TGTGCCATCAGTGAGTCGACTCGAGGGAAGGGCAATCAGCCCCAGCATTTT.

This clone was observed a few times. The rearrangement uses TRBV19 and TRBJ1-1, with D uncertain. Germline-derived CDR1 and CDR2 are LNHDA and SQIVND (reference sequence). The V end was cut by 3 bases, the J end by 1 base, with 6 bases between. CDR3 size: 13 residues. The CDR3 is CASSMTENTEAFF. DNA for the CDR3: TGTGCCAGTAGTATGACCGAGAACACTGAAGCTTTCTTT. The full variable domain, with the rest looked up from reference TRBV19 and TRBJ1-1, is DGGITQSPKYLFRKEGQNVTLSCEQNLNHDAMYWYRQDPGQGLRLIYYSQIVNDFQKGDIAEGYSVSREKKESFPLTVTSAQKNPTAFYLCASSMTENTEAFFGQGTRLTVV.

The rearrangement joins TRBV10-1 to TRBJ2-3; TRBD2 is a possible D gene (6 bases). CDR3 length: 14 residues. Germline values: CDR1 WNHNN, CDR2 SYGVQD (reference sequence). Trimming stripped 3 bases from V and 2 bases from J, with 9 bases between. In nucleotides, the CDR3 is TGCGCCAGCAGTGAACGGCGGGACACAGATACGCAGTATTTT. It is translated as CASSERRDTDTQYF.

The CDR3 spells CASRLTSGPYEQYF. The DNA of the CDR3 is TGTGCCAGCAGACTTACTAGCGGCCCCTACGAGCAGTACTTC. The rearrangement joins TRBV6-1 to TRBJ2-7; 8 bases fit TRBD2. Germline V gives CDR1 MNHNS, CDR2 SASEGT. This CDR3 has 14 residues. Trimming at V came to 6 bases and at J to 2 bases, leaving 6 bases not matched to a gene.

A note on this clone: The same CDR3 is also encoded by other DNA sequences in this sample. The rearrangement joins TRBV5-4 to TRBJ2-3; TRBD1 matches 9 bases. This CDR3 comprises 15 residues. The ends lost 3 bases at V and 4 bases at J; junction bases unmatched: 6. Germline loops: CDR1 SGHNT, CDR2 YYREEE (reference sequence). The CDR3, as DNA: TGTGCCAGCAGCTCTACAGGGGGCTACGCAGATACGCAGTATTTT. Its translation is CASSSTGGYADTQYF. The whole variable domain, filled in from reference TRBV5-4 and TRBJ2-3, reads ETGVTQSPTHLIKTRGQQVTLRCSSQSGHNTVSWYQQALGQGPQFIFQYYREEENGRGNFPPRFSGLQFPNYSSELNVNALELDDSALYLCASSSTGGYADTQYFGPGTRLTVL.

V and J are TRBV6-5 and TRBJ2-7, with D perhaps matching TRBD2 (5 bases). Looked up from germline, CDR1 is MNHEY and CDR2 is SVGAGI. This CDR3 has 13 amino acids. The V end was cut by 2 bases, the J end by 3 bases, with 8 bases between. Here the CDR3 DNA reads TGTGCCAGCAGTTACGGACTGTTCTACGAGCAGTACTTC. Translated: CASSYGLFYEQYF.

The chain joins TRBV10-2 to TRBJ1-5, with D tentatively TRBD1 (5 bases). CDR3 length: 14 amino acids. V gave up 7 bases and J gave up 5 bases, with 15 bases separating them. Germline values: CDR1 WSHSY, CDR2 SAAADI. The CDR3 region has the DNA TGCGCCAGCACTTACTTCCAGGGAGATCAGCCCCAGCATTTT. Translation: CASTYFQGDQPQHF.

The CDR3 DNA sequence: TGTGCCAGCAGCGTCGTAGCGGGAGGGCCGGATTGGGGAATCTACAATGAGCAGTTCTTC. Translated, it gives CASSVVAGGPDWGIYNEQFF. V is TRBV9 and J is TRBJ2-1; 11 nucleotides align to TRBD2. The germline V gene has CDR1 SGDLS and CDR2 YYNGEE. The CDR3 contains 20 residues. V lost 2 bases, J lost 3 bases, and 16 bases stayed unmatched.

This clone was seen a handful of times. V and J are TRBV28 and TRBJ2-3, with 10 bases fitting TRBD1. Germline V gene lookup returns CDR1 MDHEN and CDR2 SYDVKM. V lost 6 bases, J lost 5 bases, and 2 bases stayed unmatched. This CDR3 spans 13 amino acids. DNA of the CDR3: TGTGCCAGCAGGGGGACAGGGGTAGATACGCAGTATTTT. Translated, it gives CASRGTGVDTQYF.

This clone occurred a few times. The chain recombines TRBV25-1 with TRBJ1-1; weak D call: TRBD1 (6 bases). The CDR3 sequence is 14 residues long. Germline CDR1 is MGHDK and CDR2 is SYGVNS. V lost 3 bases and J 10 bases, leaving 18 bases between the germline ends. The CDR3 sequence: CASSEALGKGGAFF. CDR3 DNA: TGTGCCAGCAGTGAGGCGCTGGGTAAAGGGGGAGCTTTCTTT.

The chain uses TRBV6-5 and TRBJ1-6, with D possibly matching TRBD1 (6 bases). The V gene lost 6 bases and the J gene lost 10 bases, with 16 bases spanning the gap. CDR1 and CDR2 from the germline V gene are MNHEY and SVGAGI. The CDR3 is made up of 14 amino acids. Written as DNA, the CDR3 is TGTGCCAGCAGCACCGCAGGGGAGGGGTCACCCCTCCACTTT. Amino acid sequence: CASSTAGEGSPLHF.

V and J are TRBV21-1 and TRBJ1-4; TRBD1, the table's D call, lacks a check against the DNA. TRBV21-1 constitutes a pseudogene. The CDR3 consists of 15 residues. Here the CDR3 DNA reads TGTGCCAGCAGCAAAAACGCGAGACAGGGTGGAGAACTGTTTTTT. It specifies CASSKNARQGGELFF.

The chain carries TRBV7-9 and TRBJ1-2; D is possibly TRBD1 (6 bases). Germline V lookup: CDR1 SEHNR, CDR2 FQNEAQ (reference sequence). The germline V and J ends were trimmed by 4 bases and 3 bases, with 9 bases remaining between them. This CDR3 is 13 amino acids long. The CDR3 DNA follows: TGTGCCAGCAGCTCTCCAGGGGACTATGGCTACACCTTC. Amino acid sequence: CASSSPGDYGYTF. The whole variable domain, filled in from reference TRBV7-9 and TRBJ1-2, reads DTGVSQNPRHKITKRGQNVTFRCDPISEHNRLYWYRQTLGQGPEFLTYFQNEAQLEKSRLLSDRFSAERPKGSFSTLEIQRTEQGDSAMYLCASSSPGDYGYTFGSGTRLTVV.

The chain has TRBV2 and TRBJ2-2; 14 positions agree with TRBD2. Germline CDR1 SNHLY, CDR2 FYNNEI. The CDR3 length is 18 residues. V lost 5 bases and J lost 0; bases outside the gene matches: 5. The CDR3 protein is CASSQRGLAGANTGELFF. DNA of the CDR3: TGTGCCAGCAGTCAAAGGGGACTAGCGGGGGCGAACACCGGGGAGCTGTTTTTT.

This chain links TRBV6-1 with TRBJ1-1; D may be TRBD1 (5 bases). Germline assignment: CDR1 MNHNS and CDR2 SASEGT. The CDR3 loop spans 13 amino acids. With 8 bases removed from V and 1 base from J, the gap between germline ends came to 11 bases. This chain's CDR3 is CASGRGSNTEAFF. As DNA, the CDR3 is TGTGCCAGCGGTAGGGGCTCGAACACTGAAGCTTTCTTT.

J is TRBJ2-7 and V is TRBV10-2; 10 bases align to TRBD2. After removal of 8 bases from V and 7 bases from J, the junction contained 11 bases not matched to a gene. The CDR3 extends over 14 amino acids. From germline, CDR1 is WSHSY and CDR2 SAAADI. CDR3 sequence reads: CASRLAGGPGEQYF. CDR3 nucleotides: TGCGCCAGCCGATTAGCGGGGGGCCCCGGGGAGCAGTACTTC.

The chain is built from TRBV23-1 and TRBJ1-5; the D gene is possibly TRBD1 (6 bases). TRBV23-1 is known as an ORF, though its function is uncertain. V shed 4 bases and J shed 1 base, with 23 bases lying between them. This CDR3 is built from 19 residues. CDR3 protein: CASSRLFSNPGESNQPQHF. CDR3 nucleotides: TGCGCCAGCAGTCGCCTCTTCTCTAATCCAGGGGAGAGCAATCAGCCCCAGCATTTT.

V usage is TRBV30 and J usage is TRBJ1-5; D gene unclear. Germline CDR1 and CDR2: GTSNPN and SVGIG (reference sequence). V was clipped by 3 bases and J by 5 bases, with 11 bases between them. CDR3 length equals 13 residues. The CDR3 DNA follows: TGTGCCTGGAGCGGGCAGTGGGATCAGCCCCAGCATTTT. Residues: CAWSGQWDQPQHF.

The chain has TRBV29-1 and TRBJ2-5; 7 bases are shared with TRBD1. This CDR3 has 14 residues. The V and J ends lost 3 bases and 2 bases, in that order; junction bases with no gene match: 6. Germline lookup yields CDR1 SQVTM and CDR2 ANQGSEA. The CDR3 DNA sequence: TGCAGCGTTGAGTTGGGCAGGGGGCAAGAGACCCAGTACTTC. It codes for CSVELGRGQETQYF.

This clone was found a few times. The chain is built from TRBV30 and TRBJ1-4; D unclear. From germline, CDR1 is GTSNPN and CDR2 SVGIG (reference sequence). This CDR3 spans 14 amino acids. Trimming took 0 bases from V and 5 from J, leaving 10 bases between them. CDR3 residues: CAWSVRVGNEKLFF. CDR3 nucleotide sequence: TGTGCCTGGAGTGTACGTGTCGGAAATGAAAAACTGTTTTTT.

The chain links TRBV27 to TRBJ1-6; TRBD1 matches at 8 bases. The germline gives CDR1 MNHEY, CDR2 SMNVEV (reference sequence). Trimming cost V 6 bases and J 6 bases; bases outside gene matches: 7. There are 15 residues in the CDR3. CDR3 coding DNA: TGTGCCAGCAGCCCAGGGGGCCCGGTTAATTCACCCCTCCACTTT. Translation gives CASSPGGPVNSPLHF.

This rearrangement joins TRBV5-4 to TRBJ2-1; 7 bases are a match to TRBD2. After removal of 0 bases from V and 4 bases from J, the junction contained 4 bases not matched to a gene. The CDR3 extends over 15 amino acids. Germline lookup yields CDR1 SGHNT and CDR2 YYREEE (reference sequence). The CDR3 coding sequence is TGTGCCAGCAGCTTGGCAGGCGGGGGTTACAATGAGCAGTTCTTC. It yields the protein CASSLAGGGYNEQFF.